This paragraph covers one TCR beta chain sequence. The target antigen is unknown. TCRdb reprocessed the RT-PCR reads with MiXCR, giving one entry per CDR3 protein. The sample holds more than 450,000 distinct CDR3 sequences, about an eighth seen once. This specimen comes from a study of response to subunit inactivated influenza vaccine. The study's findings and limits: New T cells are recruited in small numbers by each seasonal influenza vaccination, according to the authors' suggestion.

V gave up 5 bases and J gave up 1 base, with 8 bases separating them. This CDR3 comprises 13 residues. This TCR was recovered from a man aged 50 or older who received an inactivated influenza vaccine. Sequenced material: PBMCs from blood, taken on the day of vaccination. The chain recombines TRBV12-3 or TRBV12-4 with TRBJ2-5; D gene uncertain. The CDR3 coding sequence is TGTGCCAGCAGTCAGACTCGCCAAGAGACCCAGTACTTC. Translating it yields CASSQTRQETQYF.